This TCR beta chain was sequenced in a study of blood T cell repertoires in COVID-19. Study context: Both acute and convalescent COVID-19 samples were obtained from the United States, Italy and Spain. Sources were T cells, B-cell-depleted T cells, or PBMCs; the material itself was cDNA or gDNA.

The data were produced by immunoSEQ multiplex PCR, yet TCRdb's version contains in-frame clones alone and is incomplete. The data contain approximately 140,000 clones, around nine tenths of them singletons. The receptor's source is a woman aged 60 to 75 with acute or convalescent COVID-19. The sequenced sample was peripheral blood.

CDR3 region: CASSQPPIAGISTDTQYF. The CDR3 nucleotides read TGCGCCAGCAGTCAACCGCCCATTGCGGGGATCAGCACAGATACGCAGTATTTT. The V call is TRBV23-1, the J call TRBJ2-3, with a possible D match to TRBD2 (6 bases). TRBV23-1 is an ORF for which the function is uncertain. Trimming pared 2 bases from V and 0 bases from J, leaving 18 bases between. CDR3 length: 18 amino acids.